The present TCR beta chain was sequenced within a study of CD8+ T cells in alopecia areata. Study overall: Oral tofacitinib (5 to 10 mg twice daily) was administered to treated patients.

Points from the study as a whole: Expanded CD8+ clones among the top 100, as well as scalp clonality, were significantly decreased by tofacitinib. Mouse data revealed clearer TCR sharing than patient data did, a gap possibly tied to HLA.

Extracted RNA was reverse transcribed, and the resulting cDNA served as sequencing template. The table came from immunoSEQ multiplex PCR; TCRdb's copy has only in-frame clones and leaves some out. This table has about 200,000 clones, more than 45% appearing once. In the case of this clone: The antigen is not known.

Treatment of the sample: oral pan-JAK inhibitor, 5-10 mg twice daily. The investigators collected lesional scalp punch biopsies and peripheral blood from alopecia areata patients. CDR1 is GTSNPN, CDR2 SVGIG, per germline (reference sequence). CDR3 size: 14 residues. Trimming removed 5 bases from V and 6 bases from J, with 16 bases in between. The sequence came from a human donor with alopecia areata. The source was CD4+ T cells sorted from blood, collected at week 4, from a patient treated with tofacitinib. The chain combines TRBV30 with TRBJ2-2; D might be TRBD1 (6 bases). The CDR3 spells CAWRSFGQSGELFF. CDR3 sequence (DNA): TGTGCCTGGCGATCCTTCGGACAGTCCGGGGAGCTGTTTTTT.